The 3 T cell receptor beta chains reported below all come from one sample, sequenced in a study of OX40 agonist ivuxolimab in advanced cancers. Measured with immunoSEQ multiplex PCR; TCRdb has only the in-frame clones, and not every one. Of some 65,000 clones in the sample, 85% were seen once. Sequenced material: CD4+ or CD8+ T cells sorted from blood, taken in a trial of the OX40 agonist ivuxolimab. All receptors derive from an adult with an advanced solid tumor such as melanoma, head and neck, liver or kidney cancer.

The sample holds one count of this clone. This chain uses TRBV7-3 with TRBJ2-7; 7 positions agree with TRBD1. Germline V CDR1 and CDR2: SGHTA, FQGTGA. Trimming cost V 3 bases and J 5 bases; bases outside gene matches: 10. The CDR3 totals 15 residues. This CDR3 reads CASSFAPGQQHEQYF. The CDR3 bases are TGTGCCAGCAGCTTTGCCCCGGGACAGCAACACGAGCAGTACTTC.

This clone was counted a single time. The chain has TRBV7-9 and TRBJ2-2; D is uncertain. The CDR3 contains 15 residues. The germline CDR1 and CDR2 sequences are SEHNR and FQNEAQ (reference sequence). The ends were cut back, 1 base at V and 0 bases at J, with 6 bases in the middle. CDR3 sequence reads: CASSLGLANTGELFF. The CDR3 DNA reads as TGTGCCAGCAGCTTAGGGCTCGCGAACACCGGGGAGCTGTTTTTT.

The gene calls are TRBV25-1 and TRBJ1-2; D remains ambiguous. Trimming cost V 4 bases and J 2 bases, with 5 bases left between them. The CDR3 runs 12 residues. Germline V gene lookup returns CDR1 MGHDK and CDR2 SYGVNS. The CDR3 sequence is CASSGQNYGYTF. The CDR3 DNA reads as TGTGCCAGCAGTGGGCAGAACTATGGCTACACCTTC.